This T cell receptor (beta chain) was obtained from a study of vaccination and CD4 T cells after COVID-19. About the research overall: The authors exposed cells to overlapping spike peptides derived from SARS-CoV-2, HCoV-NL63, HCoV-OC43 and HCoV-229E.

This clonotype was seen more than once but under ten times. Its antigen is as yet unknown. The Oncomine TCR Beta short-read assay was applied to DNA of cultured CD4+ T cells. Genomic DNA was isolated from cultured CD4+ T cells. MiXCR was run by TCRdb on the PCR reads, yielding one entry per CDR3 protein. The table shows approximately 17,000 distinct CDR3 sequences, with around half occurring only once. V gave up 5 bases and J gave up 4 bases, with 14 bases separating them. This CDR3 spans 14 amino acids. The germline V gene has CDR1 SGHTA and CDR2 FQGNSA. As to treatment: approximately 10-day PBMC culture with coronavirus spike peptide pools or control peptides (ViraFEST assay). Cultures of PBMCs, approximately 2 million per well, were set up with roughly 11 IU/ml IL-2 and 8 to 10 ug/ml peptide pools.

The sample here was CD4+ T cells from blood, cultured in vitro, taken before SARS-CoV-2 vaccination. This chain joins TRBV7-2 and TRBJ1-2; no definite D call. The receptor was isolated from a human donor who had recovered from COVID-19. As DNA, the CDR3 is TGTGCCAGCAGCCCCCCGCCCAGCATCTATGGCTACACCTTC. It is translated as CASSPPPSIYGYTF.